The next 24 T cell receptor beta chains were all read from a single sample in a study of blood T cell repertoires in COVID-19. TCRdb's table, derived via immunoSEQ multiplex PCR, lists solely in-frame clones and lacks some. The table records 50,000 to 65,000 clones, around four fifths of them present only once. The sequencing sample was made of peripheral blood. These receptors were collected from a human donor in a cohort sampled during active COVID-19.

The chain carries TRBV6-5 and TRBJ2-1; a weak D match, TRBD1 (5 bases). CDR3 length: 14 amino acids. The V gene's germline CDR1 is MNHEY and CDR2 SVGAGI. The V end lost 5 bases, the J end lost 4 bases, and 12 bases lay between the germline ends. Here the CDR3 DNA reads TGTGCCAGCAGTAGGGGAACGGAGTACAATGAGCAGTTCTTC. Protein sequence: CASSRGTEYNEQFF.

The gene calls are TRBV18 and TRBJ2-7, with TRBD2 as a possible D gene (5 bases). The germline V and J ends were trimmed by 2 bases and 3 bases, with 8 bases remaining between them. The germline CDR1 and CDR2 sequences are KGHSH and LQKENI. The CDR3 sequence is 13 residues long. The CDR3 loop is CASSPDGIYEQYF. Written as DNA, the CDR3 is TGTGCCAGCTCACCAGACGGGATCTACGAGCAGTACTTC.

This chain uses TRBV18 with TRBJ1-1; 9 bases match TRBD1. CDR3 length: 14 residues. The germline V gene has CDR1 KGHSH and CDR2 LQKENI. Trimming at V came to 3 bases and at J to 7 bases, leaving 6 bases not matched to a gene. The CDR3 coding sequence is TGTGCCAGCTCACCTGGGGACAGGGTCTATGAAGCTTTCTTT. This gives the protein CASSPGDRVYEAFF. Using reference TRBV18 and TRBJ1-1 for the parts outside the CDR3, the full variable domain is NAGVMQNPRHLVRRRGQEARLRCSPMKGHSHVYWYRQLPEEGLKFMVYLQKENIIDESGMPKERFSAEFPKEGPSILRIQQVVRGDSAAYFCASSPGDRVYEAFFGQGTRLTVV.

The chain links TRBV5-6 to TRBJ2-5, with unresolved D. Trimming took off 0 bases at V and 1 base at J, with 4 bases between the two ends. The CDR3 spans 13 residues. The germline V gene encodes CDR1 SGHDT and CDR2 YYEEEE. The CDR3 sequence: CASSLDSQETQYF. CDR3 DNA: TGTGCCAGCAGCTTGGACAGCCAAGAGACCCAGTACTTC.

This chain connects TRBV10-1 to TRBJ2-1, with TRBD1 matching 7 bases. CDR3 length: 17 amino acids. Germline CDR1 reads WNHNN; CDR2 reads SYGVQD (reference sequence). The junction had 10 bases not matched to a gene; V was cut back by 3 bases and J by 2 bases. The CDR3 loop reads CASSDSIRDSAYNEQFF. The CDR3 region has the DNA TGCGCCAGCAGTGACTCTATTAGGGACAGTGCCTACAATGAGCAGTTCTTC.

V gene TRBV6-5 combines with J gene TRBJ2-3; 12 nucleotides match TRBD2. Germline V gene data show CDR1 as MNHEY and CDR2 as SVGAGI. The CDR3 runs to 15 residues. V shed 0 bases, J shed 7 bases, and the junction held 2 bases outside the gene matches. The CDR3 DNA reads TGTGCCAGCAGTTACTCGACTAGCGGGAGTAATACGCAGTATTTT. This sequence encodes CASSYSTSGSNTQYF.

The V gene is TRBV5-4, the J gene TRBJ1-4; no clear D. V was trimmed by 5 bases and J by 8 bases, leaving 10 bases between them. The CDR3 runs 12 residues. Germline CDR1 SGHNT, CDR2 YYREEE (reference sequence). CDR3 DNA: TGTGCCAGCAGGTCGGGAGGGGAAAAACTGTTTTTT. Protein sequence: CASRSGGEKLFF.

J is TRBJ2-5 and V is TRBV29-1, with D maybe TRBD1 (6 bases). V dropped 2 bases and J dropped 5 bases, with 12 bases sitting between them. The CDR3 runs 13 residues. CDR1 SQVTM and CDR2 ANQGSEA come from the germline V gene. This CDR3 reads CSVESQGWETQYF. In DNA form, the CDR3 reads TGCAGCGTTGAATCACAGGGCTGGGAGACCCAGTACTTC.

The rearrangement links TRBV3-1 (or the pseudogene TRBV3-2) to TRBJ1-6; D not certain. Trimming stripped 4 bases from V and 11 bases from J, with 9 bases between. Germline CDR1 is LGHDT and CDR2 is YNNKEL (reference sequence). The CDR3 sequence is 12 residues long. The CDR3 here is CASSPGEPPLHF. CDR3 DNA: TGTGCCAGCAGCCCCGGGGAGCCACCCCTCCACTTT.

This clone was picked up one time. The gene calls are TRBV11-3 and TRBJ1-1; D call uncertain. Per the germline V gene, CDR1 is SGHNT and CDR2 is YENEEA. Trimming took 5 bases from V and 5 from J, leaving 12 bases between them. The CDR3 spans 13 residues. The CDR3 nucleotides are TGTGCCAGCAGCGCAAGGGAGGTTACTGAAGCTTTCTTT. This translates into CASSAREVTEAFF.

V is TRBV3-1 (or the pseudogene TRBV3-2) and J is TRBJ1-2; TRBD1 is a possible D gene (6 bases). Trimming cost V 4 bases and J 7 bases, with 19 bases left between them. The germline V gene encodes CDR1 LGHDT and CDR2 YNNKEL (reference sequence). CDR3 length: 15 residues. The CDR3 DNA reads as TGTGCCAGCAGCCCTCAAGGGGGTCTTTTCGCTGGCTACACCTTC. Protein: CASSPQGGLFAGYTF.

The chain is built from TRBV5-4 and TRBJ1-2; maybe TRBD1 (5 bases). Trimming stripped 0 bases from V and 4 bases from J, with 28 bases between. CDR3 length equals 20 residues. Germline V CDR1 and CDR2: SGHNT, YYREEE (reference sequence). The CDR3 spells CASSLAISVDTSFDLYGYTF. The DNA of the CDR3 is TGTGCCAGCAGCTTGGCCATTTCGGTGGACACCTCCTTCGATCTCTATGGCTACACCTTC.

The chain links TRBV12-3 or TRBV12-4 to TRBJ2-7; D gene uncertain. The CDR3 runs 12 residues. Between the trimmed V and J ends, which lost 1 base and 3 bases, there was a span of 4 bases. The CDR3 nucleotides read TGTGCCAGCAGTTTAGTATACTACGAGCAGTACTTC. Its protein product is CASSLVYYEQYF.

Written as DNA, the CDR3 is TGTGCCAGCAGCTTAGCCGGTTCGACAGGGGATGGCTACACCTTC. It specifies CASSLAGSTGDGYTF. The chain combines TRBV7-9 with TRBJ1-2, with 8 nucleotides matching TRBD1. This CDR3 region has 15 residues. After removal of 0 bases from V and 6 bases from J, the junction contained 6 bases not matched to a gene. CDR1 is SEHNR and CDR2 is FQNEAQ in the germline V gene (reference sequence). The whole variable domain, filled in from reference TRBV7-9 and TRBJ1-2, reads DTGVSQNPRHKITKRGQNVTFRCDPISEHNRLYWYRQTLGQGPEFLTYFQNEAQLEKSRLLSDRFSAERPKGSFSTLEIQRTEQGDSAMYLCASSLAGSTGDGYTFGSGTRLTVV.

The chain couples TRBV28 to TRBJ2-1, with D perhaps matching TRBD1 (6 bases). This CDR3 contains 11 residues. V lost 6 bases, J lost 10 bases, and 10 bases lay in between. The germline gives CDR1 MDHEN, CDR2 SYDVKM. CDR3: CASSLRGEQFF. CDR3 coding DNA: TGTGCCAGCAGCTTAAGGGGGGAGCAGTTCTTC.

The CDR3 spells CAWSRLAEDTQYF. The CDR3 region has the DNA TGTGCCTGGAGTAGACTAGCGGAAGATACGCAGTATTTT. The chain carries TRBV30 and TRBJ2-3, with 9 bases identical to TRBD2. With 2 bases clipped from V and 5 bases from J, the junction kept 2 bases outside the gene matches. Looked up from germline, CDR1 is GTSNPN and CDR2 is SVGIG (reference sequence). CDR3 size: 13 residues.

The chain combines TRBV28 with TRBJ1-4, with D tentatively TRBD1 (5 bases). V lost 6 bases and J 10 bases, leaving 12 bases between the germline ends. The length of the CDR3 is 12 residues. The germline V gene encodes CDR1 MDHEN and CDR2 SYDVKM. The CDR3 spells CASRITQGKLFF. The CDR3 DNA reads TGTGCCAGCAGAATCACCCAGGGAAAACTGTTTTTT.

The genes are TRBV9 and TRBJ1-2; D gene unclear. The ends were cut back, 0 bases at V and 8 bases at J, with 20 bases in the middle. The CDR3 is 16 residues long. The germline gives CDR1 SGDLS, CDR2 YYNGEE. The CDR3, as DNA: TGTGCCAGCAGCGTAGGCTTCTATGGGGAGACTGGGGGCTACACCTTC. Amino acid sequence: CASSVGFYGETGGYTF. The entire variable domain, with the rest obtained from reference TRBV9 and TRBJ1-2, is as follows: DSGVTQTPKHLITATGQRVTLRCSPRSGDLSVYWYQQSLDQGLQFLIQYYNGEERAKGNILERFSAQQFPDLHSELNLSSLELGDSALYFCASSVGFYGETGGYTFGSGTRLTVV.

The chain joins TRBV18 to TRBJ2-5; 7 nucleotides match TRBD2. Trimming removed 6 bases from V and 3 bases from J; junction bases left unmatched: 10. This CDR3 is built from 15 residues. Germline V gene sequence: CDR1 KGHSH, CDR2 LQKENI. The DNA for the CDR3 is TGTGCCAGCTCCGCTGGGACTAACCCTAAAGAGACCCAGTACTTC. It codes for CASSAGTNPKETQYF.

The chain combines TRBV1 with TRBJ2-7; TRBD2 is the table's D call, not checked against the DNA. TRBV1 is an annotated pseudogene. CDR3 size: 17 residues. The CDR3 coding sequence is TGCACCAGCAGCCAGGTGGAACGCCTGGCGGGGGATTACGAGCAGTACTTC. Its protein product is CTSSQVERLAGDYEQYF.

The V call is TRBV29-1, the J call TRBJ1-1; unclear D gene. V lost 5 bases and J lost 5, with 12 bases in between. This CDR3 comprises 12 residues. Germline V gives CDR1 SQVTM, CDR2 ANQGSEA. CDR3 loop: CSVLRVGTEAFF. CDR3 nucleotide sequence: TGCAGCGTTCTTCGGGTTGGTACTGAAGCTTTCTTT.

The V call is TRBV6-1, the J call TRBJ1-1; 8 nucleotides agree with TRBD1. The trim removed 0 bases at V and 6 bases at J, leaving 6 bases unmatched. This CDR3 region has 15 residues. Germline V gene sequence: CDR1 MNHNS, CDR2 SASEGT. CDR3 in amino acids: CASSEARNRGSEAFF. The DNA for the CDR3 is TGTGCCAGCAGTGAAGCGCGGAACAGGGGGTCTGAAGCTTTCTTT.

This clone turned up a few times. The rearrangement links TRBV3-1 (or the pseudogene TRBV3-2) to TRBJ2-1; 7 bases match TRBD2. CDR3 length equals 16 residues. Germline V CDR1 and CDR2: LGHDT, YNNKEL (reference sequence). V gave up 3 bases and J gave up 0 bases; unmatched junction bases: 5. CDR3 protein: CASSHLRERSYNEQFF. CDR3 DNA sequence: TGTGCCAGCAGCCACCTGCGGGAGCGCTCCTACAATGAGCAGTTCTTC.

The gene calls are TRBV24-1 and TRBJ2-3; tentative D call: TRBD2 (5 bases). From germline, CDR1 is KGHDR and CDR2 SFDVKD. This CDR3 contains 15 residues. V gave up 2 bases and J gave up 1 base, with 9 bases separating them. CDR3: CATSDYGEGTDTQYF. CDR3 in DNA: TGTGCCACCAGTGATTACGGGGAAGGCACAGATACGCAGTATTTT.